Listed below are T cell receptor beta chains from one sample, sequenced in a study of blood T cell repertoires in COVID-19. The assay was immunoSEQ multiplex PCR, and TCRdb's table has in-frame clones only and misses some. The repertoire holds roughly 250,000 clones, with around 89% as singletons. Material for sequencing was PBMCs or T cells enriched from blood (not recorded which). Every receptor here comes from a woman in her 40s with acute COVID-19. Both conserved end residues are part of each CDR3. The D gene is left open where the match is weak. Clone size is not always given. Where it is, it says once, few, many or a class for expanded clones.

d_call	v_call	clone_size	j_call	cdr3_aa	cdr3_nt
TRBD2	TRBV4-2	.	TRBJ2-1	CASSPVRKGLGVGVRQYEQFF	TGTGCCAGCAGCCCTGTACGTAAGGGACTAGGTGTGGGTGTTAGGCAATATGAGCAGTTCTTC
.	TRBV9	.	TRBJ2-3	CASSGNLVGRQYF	TGTGCCAGCAGCGGGAACCTAGTTGGCCGGCAGTATTTT
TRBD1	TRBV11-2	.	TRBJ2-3	CASSLVPGQGALDTQYF	TGTGCCAGCAGCTTAGTCCCGGGACAGGGGGCGTTGGATACGCAGTATTTT
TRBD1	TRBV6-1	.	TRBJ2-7	CASSERGRGEQYF	TGTGCCAGCAGTGAAAGGGGGCGCGGCGAGCAGTACTTC
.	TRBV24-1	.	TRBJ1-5	CATSEQGNQPQHF	TGTGCCACCAGTGAACAGGGCAATCAGCCCCAGCATTTT
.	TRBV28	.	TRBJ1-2	CASSPGPGSYGYTF	TGTGCCAGCAGCCCTGGTCCGGGGAGCTATGGCTACACCTTC
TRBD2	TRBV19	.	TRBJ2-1	CASLRLATLCRMSNEQFF	TGTGCCAGTCTTAGACTAGCCACACTATGTCGTATGAGCAATGAGCAGTTCTTC
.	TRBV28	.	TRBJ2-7	CASSLFGWGRYEQYF	TGTGCCAGCAGTTTATTTGGGTGGGGGCGGTACGAGCAGTACTTC
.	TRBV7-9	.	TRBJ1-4	CASSFYQGGGEKLFF	TGTGCCAGCAGCTTCTATCAGGGAGGAGGAGAAAAACTGTTTTTT
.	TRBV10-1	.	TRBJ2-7	CASSDSAGAAYEQYF	TGCGCCAGCAGTGACTCCGCGGGGGCAGCCTACGAGCAGTACTTC
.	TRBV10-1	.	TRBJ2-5	CASSDAARGQYF	TGCGCCAGCAGTGACGCGGCTCGGGGCCAGTACTTC
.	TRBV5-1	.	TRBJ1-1	CASSLAYFGRESTEAFF	TGCGCCAGCAGCTTGGCCTATTTTGGCAGGGAAAGCACTGAAGCTTTCTTT
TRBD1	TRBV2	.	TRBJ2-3	CASSAQGVTDTQYF	TGTGCCAGCAGTGCACAGGGGGTCACAGATACGCAGTATTTT
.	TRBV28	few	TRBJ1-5	CASRGQTYSNQPQHF	TGTGCCAGCAGAGGACAGACGTATAGCAATCAGCCCCAGCATTTT
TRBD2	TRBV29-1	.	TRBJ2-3	CSVMGREAETSTDTQYF	TGCAGCGTAATGGGGCGGGAGGCTGAAACTAGCACAGATACGCAGTATTTT
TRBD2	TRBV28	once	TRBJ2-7	CASSPGLADYEQYF	TGTGCCAGCAGCCCAGGACTAGCAGACTACGAGCAGTACTTC
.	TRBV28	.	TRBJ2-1	CASSNTGLSYNEQFF	TGTGCCAGCAGCAATACAGGTCTCTCCTACAATGAGCAGTTCTTC
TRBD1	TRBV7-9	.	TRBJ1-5	CASSEGDRVFQPQHF	TGTGCCAGCAGCGAGGGCGACAGGGTCTTTCAGCCCCAGCATTTT
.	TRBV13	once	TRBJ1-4	CASSSRVAEKLFF	TGTGCCAGCAGCTCCCGGGTCGCCGAAAAACTGTTTTTT
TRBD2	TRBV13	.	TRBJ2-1	CASSFRLAGRFF	TGTGCCAGCAGCTTTCGACTAGCGGGACGGTTCTTC
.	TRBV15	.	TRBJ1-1	CATSRLTGPPEAFF	TGTGCCACCAGCAGACTAACAGGTCCCCCTGAAGCTTTCTTT
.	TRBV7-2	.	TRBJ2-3	CASSSYTADTQYF	TGTGCCAGCAGCTCTTATACCGCGGATACGCAGTATTTT
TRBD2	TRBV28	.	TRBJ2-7	CASRTLAGRAYEQYF	TGTGCCAGCAGAACGCTAGCGGGTCGCGCCTACGAGCAGTACTTC
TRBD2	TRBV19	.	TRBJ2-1	CASSIWTSGGYNEQFF	TGTGCCAGTAGTATATGGACTAGCGGAGGCTACAATGAGCAGTTCTTC
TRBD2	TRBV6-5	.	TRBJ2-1	CASRVDGLAGEQFF	TGTGCCAGCAGAGTCGATGGACTAGCTGGCGAGCAGTTCTTC
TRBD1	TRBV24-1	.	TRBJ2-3	CATSPGQGRTDTQYF	TGTGCCACCTCTCCGGGACAGGGGCGCACAGATACGCAGTATTTT
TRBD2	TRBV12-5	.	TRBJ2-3	CASGVAGGTDTQYF	TGTGCTAGTGGTGTAGCGGGAGGTACAGATACGCAGTATTTT